The table lists the clone carrying this T cell receptor beta chain with a count of one. Generated by immunoSEQ multiplex PCR, the TCRdb table keeps only in-frame clones and is missing some. The sample holds roughly 330,000 clones, 88% seen once. The sample originates from a study of blood T cell repertoires in COVID-19. Unmatched junction bases numbered 2, after V lost 1 base and J lost 3 bases. CDR3 length: 14 amino acids. From germline, CDR1 is SGDLS and CDR2 YYNGEE. This chain joins TRBV9 and TRBJ2-3; 7 bases are shared with TRBD1. The material sequenced was PBMCs or T cells enriched from blood (not recorded which). The TCR comes from a young man who had recovered from COVID-19. Written as DNA, the CDR3 is TGTGCCAGCAGCGTAAAGGGGGCGACAGATACGCAGTATTTT. Amino acid sequence: CASSVKGATDTQYF.